This record looks at one T cell receptor beta chain sequence and its context. The data were obtained in a study of CD8 T cells in Susac syndrome. The trim removed 4 bases at V and 2 bases at J, leaving 7 bases unmatched. The CDR3 is 15 amino acids. In germline, CDR1 is SGHDN, CDR2 FVKESK. The authors reverse transcribed roughly 0.5 to 1 ug RNA with random hexamers. TCRdb re-analysed the immunoSEQ multiplex PCR reads in MiXCR, keeping a single row per CDR3 protein. The sample holds about 180,000 distinct CDR3 sequences, around 94% seen once. The receptor's source is a human donor with Susac syndrome. This rearrangement joins TRBV14 to TRBJ2-7; 8 bases align to TRBD1. Sequenced sample: CD4+ T cells from PBMCs. The CDR3 reads CASSLDRGTTYEQYF. In DNA, the CDR3 is TGTGCCAGCAGCCTTGACAGGGGAACCACCTACGAGCAGTACTTC.